A single sample is the source of the 32 T cell receptor beta chains below, sequenced in a study of blood T cell repertoires in COVID-19. Sequenced by immunoSEQ multiplex PCR; TCRdb stores in-frame clones only, minus some. This sample has around 400,000 clones, with 70% to 90% found just once. Sample: peripheral blood. Source of these receptors: a woman aged 25 to 39 with COVID-19, enrolled during active disease.

The chain joins TRBV7-8 to TRBJ2-5; 10 bases line up with TRBD2. The CDR3 is 17 amino acids. The junction had 7 bases not matched to a gene; V was cut back by 1 base and J by 2 bases. Germline V gives CDR1 SGHVS, CDR2 FQNEAQ. The CDR3 DNA reads as TGTGCCAGCAGCTTAGGGTTCCAGCGGGAGGGGCAAGAGACCCAGTACTTC. Protein sequence: CASSLGFQREGQETQYF. The variable domain in full, with the rest retrieved from reference TRBV7-8 and TRBJ2-5, is GAGVSQSPRYKVAKRGQDVALRCDPISGHVSLFWYQQALGQGPEFLTYFQNEAQLDKSGLPSDRFFAERPEGSVSTLKIQRTQQEDSAVYLCASSLGFQREGQETQYFGPGTRLLVL.

This sequence joins TRBV5-1 and TRBJ2-1, with TRBD2 identical over 14 bases. V shed 2 bases and J 4 bases; nucleotides not matched to a gene: 8. The CDR3 loop spans 18 amino acids. Germline-derived CDR1 and CDR2 are SGHRS and YFSETQ. This chain's CDR3 is CASSFGLAGGKTYNEQFF. The DNA for the CDR3 is TGCGCCAGCAGCTTTGGACTAGCGGGAGGCAAGACATACAATGAGCAGTTCTTC.

The count of this clone is one. The chain couples TRBV5-8 to TRBJ1-5; D remains unclear. The length of the CDR3 is 15 residues. Germline CDR1 is SGHTS and CDR2 is YDEGEE. The V gene lost 2 bases and the J gene lost 7 bases, with 16 bases spanning the gap. The CDR3 sequence: CASSFKNGFLQPQHF. For the CDR3, the DNA is TGTGCCAGCAGCTTCAAGAACGGGTTCTTGCAGCCCCAGCATTTT.

This clone has a single count. This chain uses TRBV7-2 with TRBJ1-2; D is perhaps TRBD1 (5 bases). Trimming removed 4 bases from V and 4 bases from J, with 16 bases in between. Germline V gene data show CDR1 as SGHTA and CDR2 as FQGNSA. CDR3 length: 15 residues. In nucleotides, the CDR3 is TGTGCCAGCAGCTCGGATAGGGGTTTCGGCTATGGCTACACCTTC. It encodes CASSSDRGFGYGYTF.

The chain uses TRBV28 and TRBJ2-3; 11 bases are a match to TRBD2. The CDR3 totals 19 residues. Germline V gene data show CDR1 as MDHEN and CDR2 as SYDVKM. V shed 6 bases and J 0 bases; nucleotides not matched to a gene: 14. CDR3: CASSPWGSGRAISTDTQYF. In nucleotides, the CDR3 is TGTGCCAGCAGCCCTTGGGGTAGCGGGAGGGCCATAAGCACAGATACGCAGTATTTT.

This chain joins TRBV2 and TRBJ2-3; D is unresolved. V was pared by 7 bases and J by 5 bases, with 10 bases between. The CDR3 covers 12 residues. Germline V CDR1 and CDR2: SNHLY, FYNNEI. Here the CDR3 reads CASIQTGDTQYF. CDR3 DNA: TGTGCCAGCATTCAGACGGGAGATACGCAGTATTTT.

The V and J genes are TRBV24-1 and TRBJ2-3; 10 bases fit TRBD2. Germline V gene data show CDR1 as KGHDR and CDR2 as SFDVKD. V shed 8 bases and J 3 bases; nucleotides not matched to a gene: 7. This CDR3 comprises 15 residues. In nucleotides, the CDR3 is TGTGCCACCATGTCTAGCGGGAGTGGGACAGATACGCAGTATTTT. Protein: CATMSSGSGTDTQYF.

The chain has TRBV5-1 and TRBJ2-3; tentative D call: TRBD2 (5 bases). CDR3 length: 15 amino acids. Trimming took 7 bases from V and 0 from J, leaving 15 bases between them. Looked up from germline, CDR1 is SGHRS and CDR2 is YFSETQ. The chain's CDR3 is CASGVLGPSTDTQYF. For the CDR3, the DNA is TGCGCCAGCGGAGTACTAGGACCTAGCACAGATACGCAGTATTTT. Together with reference TRBV5-1 and TRBJ2-3, the CDR3 gives the full variable domain: KAGVTQTPRYLIKTRGQQVTLSCSPISGHRSVSWYQQTPGQGLQFLFEYFSETQRNKGNFPGRFSGRQFSNSRSEMNVSTLELGDSALYLCASGVLGPSTDTQYFGPGTRLTVL.

The chain carries TRBV12-3 or TRBV12-4 and TRBJ2-3; possibly TRBD1 for D (7 bases). V was shortened by 6 bases and J by 4 bases, with 11 bases between the two germline ends. The CDR3 spans 13 residues. Written as DNA, the CDR3 is TGTGCCAGCAGCGACAGGGACTCAGATACGCAGTATTTT. This encodes CASSDRDSDTQYF.

This chain joins TRBV30 and TRBJ1-4; D possibly corresponds to TRBD1 (5 bases). Germline V lookup: CDR1 GTSNPN, CDR2 SVGIG (reference sequence). The CDR3 is 16 amino acids. Trimming left V 3 bases short and J 4 bases short, with 18 bases between. Written as DNA, the CDR3 is TGTGCCTGGAGCCCCAGGGAAAGGAGGGATAATGAAAAACTGTTTTTT. It specifies CAWSPRERRDNEKLFF.

The chain uses TRBV19 and TRBJ2-1, with 7 positions matching TRBD2. V gave up 5 bases and J gave up 3 bases; unmatched junction bases: 10. This CDR3 region has 16 residues. Germline CDR1 is LNHDA and CDR2 is SQIVND (reference sequence). This CDR3 reads CASSPRGGSNYNEQFF. As DNA, the CDR3 is TGTGCCAGTAGTCCCCGGGGAGGGTCGAACTACAATGAGCAGTTCTTC.

The chain uses TRBV7-3 and TRBJ2-5, with TRBD2 matching over 7 bases. The CDR3 spans 14 residues. V was pared by 1 base and J by 3 bases, with 2 bases of the junction left unmatched. The germline gives CDR1 SGHTA, CDR2 FQGTGA. In nucleotides, the CDR3 is TGTGCCAGCAGCTTAATGGGAGGGAAAGAGACCCAGTACTTC. Translation: CASSLMGGKETQYF.

The gene calls are TRBV19 and TRBJ1-1; TRBD1 might be the D (6 bases). CDR3 length: 13 residues. Germline V lookup: CDR1 LNHDA, CDR2 SQIVND (reference sequence). V lost 5 bases and J 8 bases, leaving 15 bases between the germline ends. CDR3 sequence reads: CASSLSTGTEAFF. CDR3 bases: TGTGCCAGTAGTCTTTCTACAGGGACAGAAGCTTTCTTT.

The genes are TRBV5-4 and TRBJ1-2; D not certain. Trimming left V 0 bases short and J 5 bases short, with 8 bases between. Per germline, CDR1 SGHNT and CDR2 YYREEE (reference sequence). CDR3 length: 13 residues. The CDR3 is CASSLDGLYGYTF. The CDR3 DNA reads as TGTGCCAGCAGCTTGGATGGCCTTTATGGCTACACCTTC.

A remark on this clone: The same CDR3 can be traced to other DNA sequences in this sample. The chain is built from TRBV19 and TRBJ2-7, with TRBD1 matching 9 bases. V dropped 3 bases and J dropped 1; count of bases not matched to a gene: 1. Germline V lookup: CDR1 LNHDA, CDR2 SQIVND (reference sequence). CDR3 length: 14 residues. The CDR3 DNA reads TGTGCCAGTAGTATCGGGACAGGGTCCTACGAGCAGTACTTC. Translation gives CASSIGTGSYEQYF.

CDR3 sequence (DNA): TGTGCCAGCAGCTTAATCCGGGGGTATTACGAGCAGTACTTC. Translation gives CASSLIRGYYEQYF. The genes are TRBV11-2 and TRBJ2-7, with D possibly TRBD2 on 6 matching bases. The germline gives CDR1 SGHAT, CDR2 FQNNGV. V lost 2 bases, J lost 4 bases, and 12 bases lay in between. The CDR3 is 14 residues long.

The chain couples TRBV3-1 (or the pseudogene TRBV3-2) to TRBJ2-5; maybe TRBD2 (6 bases). This CDR3 has 13 residues. The germline CDR1 and CDR2 sequences are LGHDT and YNNKEL (reference sequence). The ends were cut back, 4 bases at V and 6 bases at J, with 12 bases in the middle. In DNA, the CDR3 is TGTGCCAGCAGCCCGGGACTTCGGCAGACCCAGTACTTC. This encodes CASSPGLRQTQYF.

V is TRBV4-3 and J is TRBJ2-7, with D perhaps matching TRBD2 (6 bases). CDR1 is LGHNA and CDR2 is YSLEER in the germline V gene. The CDR3 is made up of 17 amino acids. V was shortened by 3 bases and J by 6 bases, with 24 bases between the two germline ends. The CDR3 region is CASSQGPAGLGLSEQYF. CDR3 in DNA: TGCGCCAGCAGCCAGGGCCCCGCGGGGCTCGGATTGAGCGAGCAGTACTTC.

The J gene is TRBJ2-7, the V gene TRBV19; a possible D gene is TRBD2 (5 bases). From germline, CDR1 is LNHDA and CDR2 SQIVND (reference sequence). V dropped 5 bases and J dropped 4 bases, with 12 bases sitting between them. CDR3 size: 13 residues. CDR3 region: CASSPGLGYEQYF. The CDR3 DNA is TGTGCCAGTAGTCCTGGACTGGGTTACGAGCAGTACTTC.

The rearrangement uses TRBV5-1 and TRBJ1-2; D ambiguous. The CDR3 spans 14 residues. V lost 0 bases to trimming and J lost 0 bases, with 6 bases between them. Germline CDR1 is SGHRS and CDR2 is YFSETQ. Here the CDR3 reads CASSLESANYGYTF. For the CDR3, the DNA is TGCGCCAGCAGCTTGGAGTCAGCTAACTATGGCTACACCTTC.

The V call is TRBV27, the J call TRBJ2-5; D uncertain. The germline V and J ends were trimmed by 0 bases and 2 bases, with 7 bases remaining between them. This CDR3 has 14 amino acids. Per the germline V gene, CDR1 is MNHEY and CDR2 is SMNVEV (reference sequence). CDR3 sequence reads: CASSLSRLQETQYF. For the CDR3, the DNA is TGTGCCAGCAGTTTATCGAGGTTACAAGAGACCCAGTACTTC.

V and J are TRBV27 and TRBJ2-1; 10 bases line up with TRBD2. V trimming: 0 bases; J trimming: 5 bases; junction bases outside the gene matches: 4. Germline CDR1 reads MNHEY; CDR2 reads SMNVEV (reference sequence). The CDR3 is 16 residues long. In nucleotides, the CDR3 is TGTGCCAGCAGTTTATCTAGCGGGGGGCTCCACAATGAGCAGTTCTTC. It encodes CASSLSSGGLHNEQFF.

This chain connects TRBV27 to TRBJ2-5; possibly TRBD1 for D (5 bases). V lost 3 bases to trimming and J lost 1 base, with 12 bases between them. Germline CDR1 MNHEY, CDR2 SMNVEV (reference sequence). This CDR3 region has 15 residues. The CDR3 coding sequence is TGTGCCAGCAGTTTGGAGTGGGGCCTCCAAGAGACCCAGTACTTC. Its protein is CASSLEWGLQETQYF.

This clone has only one observation. This sequence joins TRBV15 and TRBJ2-1; the D gene is possibly TRBD1 (6 bases). The CDR3 has 15 amino acids. Trimming removed 1 base from V and 2 bases from J, with 9 bases in between. Per the germline V gene, CDR1 is LNHNV and CDR2 is YYDKDF (reference sequence). CDR3 DNA: TGTGCCACCAGCAGAGTCAACAGGGCCTACAATGAGCAGTTCTTC. The encoded protein is CATSRVNRAYNEQFF.

The rearrangement uses TRBV5-8 and TRBJ2-5, with 9 bases fitting TRBD1. This CDR3 has 15 amino acids. Germline assignment: CDR1 SGHTS and CDR2 YDEGEE. Germline trimming cut 4 bases from V and 1 base from J; bases unmatched to any gene: 5. CDR3: CASSGGQGLQETQYF. The CDR3 region has the DNA TGTGCCAGCAGCGGGGGACAGGGACTCCAAGAGACCCAGTACTTC.

The chain couples TRBV5-4 to TRBJ2-1; 11 nucleotides agree with TRBD2. V shed 4 bases and J 10 bases; nucleotides not matched to a gene: 7. Germline V gives CDR1 SGHNT, CDR2 YYREEE (reference sequence). This CDR3 is built from 14 residues. The CDR3 reads CASSTATSGVEQFF. CDR3 nucleotide sequence: TGTGCCAGCAGCACGGCGACTAGCGGGGTGGAGCAGTTCTTC.

The J gene is TRBJ2-1, the V gene TRBV7-6, with D perhaps TRBD2 (7 bases). V dropped 5 bases and J dropped 9 bases, with 17 bases sitting between them. Germline V lookup: CDR1 SGHVS, CDR2 FNYEAQ. The length of the CDR3 is 14 residues. The DNA for the CDR3 is TGTGCCAGCAGCCCACTGGGGGCTAGCGGTGAGCAGTTCTTC. Translation: CASSPLGASGEQFF.

The chain has TRBV20-1 and TRBJ1-2, with 7 bases identical to TRBD1. CDR3 length: 11 amino acids. V dropped 6 bases and J dropped 8; count of bases not matched to a gene: 6. The germline gives CDR1 DFQATT, CDR2 SNEGSKA (reference sequence). In nucleotides, the CDR3 is TGCAGTGCGAACAGGGGTGAGGGCTACACCTTC. It specifies CSANRGEGYTF.

The chain recombines TRBV10-3 with TRBJ2-5; 9 bases line up with TRBD2. The V segment lost 3 bases and the J segment 3 bases; nucleotides outside the gene matches: 8. The CDR3 consists of 16 residues. CDR1 and CDR2 from the germline V gene are ENHRY and SYGVKD. The CDR3 region has the DNA TGTGCCATCAGTGAAGGGGCGGGAGGGAGAGAAGAGACCCAGTACTTC. This gives the protein CAISEGAGGREETQYF.

This clone occurred a few times. V gene TRBV7-9 combines with J gene TRBJ2-1, with TRBD1 matching over 8 bases. Unmatched junction bases numbered 7, after V lost 3 bases and J lost 6 bases. The CDR3 has 15 residues. CDR1 is SEHNR, CDR2 FQNEAQ, per germline (reference sequence). The CDR3 region is CASSLDRAGVNEQFF. In DNA, the CDR3 is TGTGCCAGCAGCTTGGACAGGGCAGGGGTCAATGAGCAGTTCTTC.

The chain uses TRBV9 and TRBJ2-1, with 10 positions matching TRBD2. The CDR3 contains 15 residues. V lost 4 bases, J lost 8 bases, and 9 bases stayed unmatched. Germline values: CDR1 SGDLS, CDR2 YYNGEE. CDR3 in amino acids: CASSPFLAGEDEQFF. CDR3 nucleotide sequence: TGTGCCAGCAGCCCCTTTCTAGCGGGAGAGGATGAGCAGTTCTTC. The full variable domain, completed using reference TRBV9 and TRBJ2-1, is DSGVTQTPKHLITATGQRVTLRCSPRSGDLSVYWYQQSLDQGLQFLIQYYNGEERAKGNILERFSAQQFPDLHSELNLSSLELGDSALYFCASSPFLAGEDEQFFGPGTRLTVL.

This chain uses TRBV25-1 with TRBJ2-1, with 12 bases fitting TRBD2. Looked up from germline, CDR1 is MGHDK and CDR2 is SYGVNS. The CDR3 spans 15 residues. V lost 4 bases to trimming and J lost 8 bases; unmatched junction nucleotides: 6. CDR3 bases: TGTGCCAGCAGTGGTCGACTAGCGGGAGTTTATGAGCAGTTCTTC. This gives the protein CASSGRLAGVYEQFF.